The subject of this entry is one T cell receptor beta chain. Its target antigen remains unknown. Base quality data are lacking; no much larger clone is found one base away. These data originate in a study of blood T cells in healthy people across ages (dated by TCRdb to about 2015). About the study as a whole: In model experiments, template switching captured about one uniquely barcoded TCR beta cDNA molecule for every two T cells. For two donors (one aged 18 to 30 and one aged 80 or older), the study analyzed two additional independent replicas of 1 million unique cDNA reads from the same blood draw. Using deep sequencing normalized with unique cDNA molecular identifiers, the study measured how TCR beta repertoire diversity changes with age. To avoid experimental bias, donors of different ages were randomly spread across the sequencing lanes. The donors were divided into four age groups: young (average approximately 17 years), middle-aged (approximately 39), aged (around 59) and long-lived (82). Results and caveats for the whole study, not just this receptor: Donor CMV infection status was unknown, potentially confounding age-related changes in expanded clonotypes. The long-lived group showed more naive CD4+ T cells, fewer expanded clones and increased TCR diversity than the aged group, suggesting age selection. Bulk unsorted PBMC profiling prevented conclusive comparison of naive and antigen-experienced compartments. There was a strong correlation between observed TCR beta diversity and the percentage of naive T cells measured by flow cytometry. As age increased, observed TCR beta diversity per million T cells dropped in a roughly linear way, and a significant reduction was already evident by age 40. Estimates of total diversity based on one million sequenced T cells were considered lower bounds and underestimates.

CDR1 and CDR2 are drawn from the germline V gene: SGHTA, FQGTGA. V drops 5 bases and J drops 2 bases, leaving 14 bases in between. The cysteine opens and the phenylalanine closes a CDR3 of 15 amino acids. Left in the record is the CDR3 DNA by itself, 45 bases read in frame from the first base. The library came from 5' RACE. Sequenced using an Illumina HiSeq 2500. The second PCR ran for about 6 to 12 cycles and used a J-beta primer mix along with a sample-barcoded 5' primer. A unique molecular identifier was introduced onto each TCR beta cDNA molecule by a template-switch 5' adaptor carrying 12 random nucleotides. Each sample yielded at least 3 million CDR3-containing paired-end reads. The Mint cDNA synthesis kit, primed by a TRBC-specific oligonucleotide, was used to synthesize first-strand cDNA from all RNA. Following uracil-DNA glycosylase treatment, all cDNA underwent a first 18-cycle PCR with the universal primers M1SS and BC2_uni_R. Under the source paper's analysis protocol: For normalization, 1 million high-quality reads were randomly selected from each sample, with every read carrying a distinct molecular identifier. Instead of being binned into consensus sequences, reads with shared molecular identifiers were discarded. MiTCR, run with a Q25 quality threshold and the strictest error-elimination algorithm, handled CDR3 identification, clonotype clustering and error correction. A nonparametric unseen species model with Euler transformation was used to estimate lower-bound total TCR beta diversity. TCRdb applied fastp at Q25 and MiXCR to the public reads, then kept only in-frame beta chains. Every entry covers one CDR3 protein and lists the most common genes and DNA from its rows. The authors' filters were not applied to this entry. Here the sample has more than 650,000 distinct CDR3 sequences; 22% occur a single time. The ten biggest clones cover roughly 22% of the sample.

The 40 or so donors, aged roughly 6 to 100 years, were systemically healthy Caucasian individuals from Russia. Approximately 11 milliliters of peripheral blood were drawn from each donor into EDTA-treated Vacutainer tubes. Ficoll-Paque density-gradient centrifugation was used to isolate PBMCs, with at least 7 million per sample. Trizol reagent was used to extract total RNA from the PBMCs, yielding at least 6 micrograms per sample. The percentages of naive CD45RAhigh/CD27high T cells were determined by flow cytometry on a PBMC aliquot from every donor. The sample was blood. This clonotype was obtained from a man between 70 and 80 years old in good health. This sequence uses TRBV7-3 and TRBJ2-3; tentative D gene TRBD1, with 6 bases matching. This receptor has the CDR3 CASSPGVPLTDTQYF. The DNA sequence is TGTGCCAGCAGCCCAGGGGTCCCCCTCACAGATACGCAGTATTTT.